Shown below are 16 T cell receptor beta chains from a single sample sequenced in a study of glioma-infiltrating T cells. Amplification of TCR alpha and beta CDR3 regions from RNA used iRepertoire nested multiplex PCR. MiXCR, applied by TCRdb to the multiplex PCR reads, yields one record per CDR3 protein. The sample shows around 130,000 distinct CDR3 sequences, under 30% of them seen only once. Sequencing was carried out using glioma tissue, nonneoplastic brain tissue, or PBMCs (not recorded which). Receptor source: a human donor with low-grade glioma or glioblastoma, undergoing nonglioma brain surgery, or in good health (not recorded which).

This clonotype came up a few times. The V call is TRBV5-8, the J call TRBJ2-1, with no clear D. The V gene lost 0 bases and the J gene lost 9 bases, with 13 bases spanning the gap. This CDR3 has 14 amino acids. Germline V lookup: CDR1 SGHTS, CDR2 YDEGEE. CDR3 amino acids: CASSLVYSWGEQFF. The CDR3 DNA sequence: TGTGCCAGCAGCTTGGTATACTCCTGGGGTGAGCAGTTCTTC.

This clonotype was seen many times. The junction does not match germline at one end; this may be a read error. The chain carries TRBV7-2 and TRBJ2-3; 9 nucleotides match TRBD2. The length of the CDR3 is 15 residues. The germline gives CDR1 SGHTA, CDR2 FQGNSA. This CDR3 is CASSLAGSFTDTQYF. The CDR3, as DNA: TGTGCCAGCAGCCTAGCGGGGTCCTTCACAGATACGCAGTATTTT.

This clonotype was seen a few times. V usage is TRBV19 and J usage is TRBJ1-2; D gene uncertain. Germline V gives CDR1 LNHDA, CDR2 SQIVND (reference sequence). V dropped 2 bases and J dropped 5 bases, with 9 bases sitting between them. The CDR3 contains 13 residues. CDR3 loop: CASSIQQNYGYTF. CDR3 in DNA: TGTGCCAGTAGTATACAACAGAATTATGGCTACACCTTC.

In DNA form, the CDR3 reads TGTGCCACCAGTGACGTTGGAGCGGGGGGGGACAATGAGCAGTTCTTC. It specifies CATSDVGAGGDNEQFF. V gene TRBV24-1 combines with J gene TRBJ2-1, with 10 bases lining up with TRBD2. The CDR3 consists of 16 residues. Germline CDR1 is KGHDR and CDR2 is SFDVKD. Trimming cost V 4 bases and J 5 bases; bases outside gene matches: 7.

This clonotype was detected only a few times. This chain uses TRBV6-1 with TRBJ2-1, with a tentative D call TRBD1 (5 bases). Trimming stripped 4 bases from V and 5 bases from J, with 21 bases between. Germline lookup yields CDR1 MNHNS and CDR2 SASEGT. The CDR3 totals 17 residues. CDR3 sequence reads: CASSGPWGRAINNEQFF. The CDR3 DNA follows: TGTGCCAGCAGTGGACCGTGGGGCAGGGCAATAAACAATGAGCAGTTCTTC.

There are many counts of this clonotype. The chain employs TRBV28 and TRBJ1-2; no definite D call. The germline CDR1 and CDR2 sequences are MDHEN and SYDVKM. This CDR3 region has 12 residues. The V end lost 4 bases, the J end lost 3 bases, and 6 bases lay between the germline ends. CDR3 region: CASSSGYYGYTF. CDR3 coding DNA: TGTGCCAGCAGTTCCGGGTACTATGGCTACACCTTC.

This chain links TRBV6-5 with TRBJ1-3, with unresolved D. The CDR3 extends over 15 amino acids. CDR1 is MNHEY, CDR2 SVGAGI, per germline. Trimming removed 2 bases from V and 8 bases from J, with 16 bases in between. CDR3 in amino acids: CASSYGPDSEDTIYF. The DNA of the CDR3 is TGTGCCAGCAGTTACGGCCCAGACTCTGAAGACACCATATATTTT.

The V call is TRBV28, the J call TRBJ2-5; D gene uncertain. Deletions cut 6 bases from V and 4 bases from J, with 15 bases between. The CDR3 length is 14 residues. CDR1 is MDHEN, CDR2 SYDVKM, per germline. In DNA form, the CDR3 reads TGTGCCAGCAGCCTCCCGAGAGTTGGAGAGACCCAGTACTTC. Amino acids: CASSLPRVGETQYF.

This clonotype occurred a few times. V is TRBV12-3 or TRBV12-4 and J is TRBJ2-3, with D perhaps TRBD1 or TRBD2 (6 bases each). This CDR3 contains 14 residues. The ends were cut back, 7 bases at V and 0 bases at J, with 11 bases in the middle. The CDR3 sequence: CASNNGGSTDTQYF. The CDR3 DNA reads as TGTGCCAGCAATAACGGGGGCAGCACAGATACGCAGTATTTT.

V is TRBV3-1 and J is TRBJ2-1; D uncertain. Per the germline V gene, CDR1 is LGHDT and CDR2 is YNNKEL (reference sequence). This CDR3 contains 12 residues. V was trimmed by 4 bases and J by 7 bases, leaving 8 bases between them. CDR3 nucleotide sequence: TGTGCCAGCAGCCCCGATCAGAATGAGCAGTTCTTC. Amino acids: CASSPDQNEQFF.

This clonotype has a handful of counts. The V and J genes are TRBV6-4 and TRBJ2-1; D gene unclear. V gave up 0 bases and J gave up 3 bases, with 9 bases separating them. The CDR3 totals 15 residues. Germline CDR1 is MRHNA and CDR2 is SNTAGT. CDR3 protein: CASSDSIGNYNEQFF. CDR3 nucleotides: TGTGCCAGCAGTGACTCGATTGGAAACTACAATGAGCAGTTCTTC.

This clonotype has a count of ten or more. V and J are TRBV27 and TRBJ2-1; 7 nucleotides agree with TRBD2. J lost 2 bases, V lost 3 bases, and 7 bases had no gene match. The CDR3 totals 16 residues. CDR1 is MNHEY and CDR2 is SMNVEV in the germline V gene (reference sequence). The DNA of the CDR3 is TGTGCCAGCAGTTTCTCTAGCGGCGAGACCTACAATGAGCAGTTCTTC. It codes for CASSFSSGETYNEQFF.

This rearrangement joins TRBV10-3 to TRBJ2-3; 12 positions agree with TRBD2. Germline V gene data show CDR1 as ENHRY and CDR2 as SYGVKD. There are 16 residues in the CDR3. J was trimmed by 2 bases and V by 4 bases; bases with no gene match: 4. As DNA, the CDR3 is TGTGCCATCAGTGGGACTAGCGGGGCTCCCACAGATACGCAGTATTTT. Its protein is CAISGTSGAPTDTQYF.

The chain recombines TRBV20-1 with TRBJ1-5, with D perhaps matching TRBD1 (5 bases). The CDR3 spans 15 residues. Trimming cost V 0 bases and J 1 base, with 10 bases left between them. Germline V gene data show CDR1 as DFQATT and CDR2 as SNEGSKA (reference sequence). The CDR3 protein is CSARDWDGSNQPQHF. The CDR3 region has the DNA TGCAGTGCTAGAGATTGGGACGGAAGCAATCAGCCCCAGCATTTT.

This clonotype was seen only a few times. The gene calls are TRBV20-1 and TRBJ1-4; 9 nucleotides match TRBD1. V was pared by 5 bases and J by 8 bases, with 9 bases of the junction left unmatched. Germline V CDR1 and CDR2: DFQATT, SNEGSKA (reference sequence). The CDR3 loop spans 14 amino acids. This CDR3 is CSASPGQGYEKLFF. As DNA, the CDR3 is TGCAGTGCTTCCCCGGGACAGGGTTACGAAAAACTGTTTTTT.

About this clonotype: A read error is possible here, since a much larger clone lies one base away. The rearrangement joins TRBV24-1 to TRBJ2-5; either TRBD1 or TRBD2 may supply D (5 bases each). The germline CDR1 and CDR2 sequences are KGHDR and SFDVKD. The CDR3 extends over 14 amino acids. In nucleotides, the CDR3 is TGTGCCAGCTCGTTTCGGGACCGCCCGGGGACCGAGTACTTC. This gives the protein CASSFRDRPGTEYF.